The subject of this entry is one T cell receptor beta chain. Antigen: not known. V lost 5 bases to trimming and J lost 5 bases; unmatched junction nucleotides: 14. Germline V gene lookup returns CDR1 SEHNR and CDR2 FQNEAQ (reference sequence). The CDR3 extends over 16 amino acids. This sample was taken from a study of T cell repertoires in cytomegalovirus infection. Study in general: A matching HLA type, together with CMV infection, was signaled by public TCR beta signatures. General study results and limits: Within the response measured ex vivo, HLA-C-restricted CMV-specific TCR beta clonotypes were dominant.

TCRdb processed the reads anew with MiXCR; each CDR3 protein has one entry. In the table there are under 500,000 distinct CDR3 sequences, under 45% of which are singletons. The genes are TRBV7-9 and TRBJ2-5; 7 bases fit TRBD1. This sequence was found in a human donor in good health (CMV status not recorded). Some clones in this sample may be carry-over from other donors' samples. The material was cultured PBMCs, obtained from culture after CMV antigen stimulation. Written as DNA, the CDR3 is TGTGCCAGCAGCCCAACAATACAGGGGTTGTTGGAGACCCAGTACTTC. It specifies CASSPTIQGLLETQYF. The complete variable domain, with remaining parts taken from reference TRBV7-9 and TRBJ2-5, reads DTGVSQNPRHKITKRGQNVTFRCDPISEHNRLYWYRQTLGQGPEFLTYFQNEAQLEKSRLLSDRFSAERPKGSFSTLEIQRTEQGDSAMYLCASSPTIQGLLETQYFGPGTRLLVL.